This passage covers 24 T cell receptor beta chains from one sample sequenced in a study of cytomegalovirus exposure and HLA in healthy donors. 13 Jbeta primers and 60 Vbeta primers were used for the PCR. This table comes from immunoSEQ multiplex PCR, and its TCRdb copy is limited to in-frame clones, with some not included. Of approximately 100,000 clones in the sample, roughly 71% were seen once. The source material was PBMCs. All receptors derive from a man between 45 and 60 years old in good health and CMV-seronegative.

V gene TRBV7-8 combines with J gene TRBJ2-1; D not certain. V lost 0 bases to trimming and J lost 9 bases, with 6 bases between them. The CDR3 is 12 amino acids. The germline V gene has CDR1 SGHVS and CDR2 FQNEAQ. CDR3 loop: CASSLANGEQFF. The CDR3 nucleotides read TGTGCCAGCAGCTTAGCGAACGGTGAGCAGTTCTTC.

The chain recombines TRBV7-3 with TRBJ2-1; 7 positions agree with TRBD2. Trimming cost V 5 bases and J 5 bases; bases outside gene matches: 9. The CDR3 is 15 residues long. Germline V gene sequence: CDR1 SGHTA, CDR2 FQGTGA. CDR3: CASSPLREADNEQFF. CDR3 coding DNA: TGTGCCAGCAGCCCCCTTCGGGAGGCCGACAATGAGCAGTTCTTC.

In its sample, this clone was seen once. The chain recombines TRBV19 with TRBJ1-5, with a weak D call TRBD1 (5 bases). The V end lost 7 bases, the J end lost 0 bases, and 13 bases lay between the germline ends. Looked up from germline, CDR1 is LNHDA and CDR2 is SQIVND (reference sequence). The CDR3 totals 15 residues. CDR3 sequence (DNA): TGTGCCAGTACCGCCGGACACACTAGCAATCAGCCCCAGCATTTT. This sequence encodes CASTAGHTSNQPQHF.

This chain connects TRBV18 to TRBJ1-6; 8 bases align to TRBD1. The CDR3 is 13 amino acids. Germline-derived CDR1 and CDR2 are KGHSH and LQKENI. With 6 bases clipped from V and 7 bases from J, the junction kept 2 bases outside the gene matches. CDR3 in amino acids: CASSRGQNSPLHF. The CDR3 DNA reads TGTGCCAGCTCCAGGGGGCAGAATTCACCCCTCCACTTT.

In its sample, this clone was seen once. V usage is TRBV30 and J usage is TRBJ2-1, with 10 bases fitting TRBD2. The CDR3 is made up of 15 amino acids. Per the germline V gene, CDR1 is GTSNPN and CDR2 is SVGIG (reference sequence). V was pared by 4 bases and J by 6 bases, with 9 bases of the junction left unmatched. DNA for the CDR3: TGTGCCTGGACTCGGGGCCTAGCGGGAGTCAATGAGCAGTTCTTC. Its translation is CAWTRGLAGVNEQFF.

In its sample, this clone was seen once. The V and J genes are TRBV28 and TRBJ1-6; D gene uncertain. Germline V gives CDR1 MDHEN, CDR2 SYDVKM. V lost 5 bases and J 5 bases, leaving 10 bases between the germline ends. The CDR3 has 14 amino acids. CDR3 residues: CASSPGWNNSPLHF. The CDR3 nucleotides are TGTGCCAGCAGTCCAGGTTGGAATAATTCACCCCTCCACTTT.

The chain links TRBV7-3 to TRBJ2-1; 11 nucleotides align to TRBD2. CDR1 SGHTA and CDR2 FQGTGA come from the germline V gene. CDR3 length: 16 amino acids. Losses at the gene ends were 5 bases for V and 0 bases for J; bases not matched to a gene: 3. CDR3 DNA: TGTGCCAGCAGCACCCTAGCGGGGGGCTCCTACAATGAGCAGTTCTTC. It encodes CASSTLAGGSYNEQFF.

This chain joins TRBV28 and TRBJ2-3; TRBD1 matches 11 bases. V shed 8 bases and J 3 bases; nucleotides not matched to a gene: 4. CDR1 and CDR2 (germline): MDHEN, SYDVKM. CDR3 length: 14 amino acids. DNA for the CDR3: TGTGCCAGCGGGGGGGACAGGGGGACAGATACGCAGTATTTT. Its translation: CASGGDRGTDTQYF.

DNA for the CDR3: TGTGCCTCGAGGGGGGGGCTTCAAGAGACCCAGTACTTC. This encodes CASRGGLQETQYF. V is TRBV7-2 and J is TRBJ2-5, with a weak D call TRBD2 (7 bases). V was cut by 11 bases and J by 2 bases, with 15 bases left in between. Looked up from germline, CDR1 is SGHTA and CDR2 is FQGNSA. The CDR3 is made up of 13 amino acids.

This chain connects TRBV28 to TRBJ1-5; 8 nucleotides match TRBD1. The V gene end was trimmed by 5 bases and the J gene end by 3 bases; junction bases not matched to a gene: 6. In germline, CDR1 is MDHEN, CDR2 SYDVKM. The CDR3 length is 15 residues. The CDR3 nucleotides are TGTGCCAGCAGTCACCGGGACAGGCACAATCAGCCCCAGCATTTT. Amino acids: CASSHRDRHNQPQHF.

The chain is built from TRBV7-9 and TRBJ1-2; D remains unclear. The V gene lost 2 bases and the J gene lost 7 bases, with 8 bases spanning the gap. In germline, CDR1 is SEHNR, CDR2 FQNEAQ (reference sequence). The CDR3 has 12 residues. CDR3 amino acids: CASSLPGSGYTF. Written as DNA, the CDR3 is TGTGCCAGCAGCTTACCTGGGAGTGGCTACACCTTC.

The chain couples TRBV29-1 to TRBJ2-7, with D unresolved. Germline-derived CDR1 and CDR2 are SQVTM and ANQGSEA. The V end was cut by 5 bases, the J end by 1 base, with 9 bases between. The CDR3 has 12 residues. DNA of the CDR3: TGCAGCGTTTCTGACTTGTCCTACGAGCAGTACTTC. Amino acid sequence: CSVSDLSYEQYF.

The V call is TRBV7-2, the J call TRBJ2-7, with 7 bases lining up with TRBD2. The CDR3 has 14 amino acids. V trimming: 1 base; J trimming: 6 bases; junction bases outside the gene matches: 6. CDR1 is SGHTA and CDR2 is FQGNSA in the germline V gene. For the CDR3, the DNA is TGTGCCAGCAGCTTAGGGGGAGGGTTGGGCGAGCAGTACTTC. Encoded protein: CASSLGGGLGEQYF.

This clone occurred a few times. The J gene is TRBJ2-6, the V gene TRBV5-1, with 7 positions matching TRBD1. V was clipped by 6 bases and J by 2 bases; unmatched bases: 14. CDR1 is SGHRS and CDR2 is YFSETQ in the germline V gene. The CDR3 extends over 18 amino acids. The CDR3 reads CASTRSGNRGAGANVLTF. CDR3 DNA: TGCGCCAGCACCCGGTCGGGAAACAGGGGTGCTGGGGCCAACGTCCTGACTTTC.

CDR3 bases: TGTGCCAGCTCACCACCCGGGACAGCCTACGAGCAGTACTTC. Translated, it gives CASSPPGTAYEQYF. The rearrangement uses TRBV18 and TRBJ2-7, with 7 bases that match TRBD1. Germline values: CDR1 KGHSH, CDR2 LQKENI. CDR3 length: 14 residues. Trimming took 0 bases from V and 2 from J; bases not matched to a gene: 1. Supplemented by reference TRBV18 and TRBJ2-7, the full variable domain reads NAGVMQNPRHLVRRRGQEARLRCSPMKGHSHVYWYRQLPEEGLKFMVYLQKENIIDESGMPKERFSAEFPKEGPSILRIQQVVRGDSAAYFCASSPPGTAYEQYFGPGTRLTVT.

This clone was seen only a few times. The chain has TRBV5-6 and TRBJ1-5; TRBD1 matches 8 bases. CDR3 length: 16 amino acids. Germline V lookup: CDR1 SGHDT, CDR2 YYEEEE. V was clipped by 3 bases and J by 4 bases; unmatched bases: 9. DNA of the CDR3: TGTGCCAGCAGCTCTAGCCGGACAGGGAATAATCAGCCCCAGCATTTT. Its translation: CASSSSRTGNNQPQHF.

V is TRBV4-2 and J is TRBJ1-5; 10 bases match TRBD1. Per the germline V gene, CDR1 is LGHNA and CDR2 is YNFKEQ. V shed 4 bases, J shed 8 bases, and the junction held 8 bases outside the gene matches. The CDR3 consists of 15 residues. The CDR3 DNA reads as TGTGCCAGCAGCCGCGACAGGGGGCTCGGAGAGCCCCAGCATTTT. Translating gives CASSRDRGLGEPQHF.

This chain joins TRBV19 and TRBJ1-4; 7 nucleotides line up with TRBD1. The germline CDR1 and CDR2 sequences are LNHDA and SQIVND (reference sequence). The junction had 8 bases not matched to a gene; V was cut back by 6 bases and J by 4 bases. The CDR3 loop spans 15 amino acids. The DNA for the CDR3 is TGTGCCAGTAGCTTGAAGGGACAGCATAATGAAAAACTGTTTTTT. It encodes CASSLKGQHNEKLFF.

The CDR3 DNA reads TGTGCCAGCTCTACGGACCGACAGGACGAAGCTTTCTTT. Translated: CASSTDRQDEAFF. This chain links TRBV18 with TRBJ1-1, with D possibly matching TRBD1 (6 bases). The CDR3 is 13 residues long. With 6 bases removed from V and 8 bases from J, the gap between germline ends came to 16 bases. Per the germline V gene, CDR1 is KGHSH and CDR2 is LQKENI. Drawing the rest from reference TRBV18 and TRBJ1-1, the complete variable domain is NAGVMQNPRHLVRRRGQEARLRCSPMKGHSHVYWYRQLPEEGLKFMVYLQKENIIDESGMPKERFSAEFPKEGPSILRIQQVVRGDSAAYFCASSTDRQDEAFFGQGTRLTVV.

This clone was seen a handful of times. In DNA form, the CDR3 reads TGTGCCAGCAGTTTGTCGACAGGGGCAAATCAGCCCCAGCATTTT. Translating it yields CASSLSTGANQPQHF. This sequence joins TRBV27 and TRBJ1-5; the match to TRBD1 covers 8 bases. Per germline, CDR1 MNHEY and CDR2 SMNVEV (reference sequence). Trimming at V came to 3 bases and at J to 4 bases, leaving 5 bases not matched to a gene. The CDR3 has 15 amino acids.

The chain has TRBV27 and TRBJ2-3; D unresolved. CDR1 MNHEY and CDR2 SMNVEV come from the germline V gene (reference sequence). The CDR3 loop spans 14 amino acids. V was clipped by 4 bases and J by 2 bases, with 10 bases between them. CDR3 nucleotide sequence: TGTGCCAGCAGTTCTACAGATACCACAGATACGCAGTATTTT. The encoded protein is CASSSTDTTDTQYF.

This chain joins TRBV6-5 and TRBJ1-3; TRBD1 matches at 9 bases. This CDR3 region has 14 residues. Unmatched junction bases numbered 6, after V lost 7 bases and J lost 5 bases. Germline assignment: CDR1 MNHEY and CDR2 SVGAGI. The CDR3 nucleotides read TGTGCCAGCACCTCGGGACAGGGAAGAAACACCATATATTTT. Its translation is CASTSGQGRNTIYF.

This clone was found once. This chain joins TRBV19 and TRBJ1-2, with TRBD1 as a possible D gene (5 bases). Trimming removed 7 bases from V and 6 bases from J, with 15 bases in between. This CDR3 comprises 13 residues. Germline lookup yields CDR1 LNHDA and CDR2 SQIVND (reference sequence). CDR3 DNA: TGTGCCAGTAACGCCCTGGTAGGGGATGGCTACACCTTC. Protein sequence: CASNALVGDGYTF.

The CDR3 bases are TGTGCCAGCAGCCGAGCGGGGGACCTCTACGAGCAGTACTTC. It specifies CASSRAGDLYEQYF. The rearrangement joins TRBV5-6 to TRBJ2-7; 8 bases line up with TRBD2. Germline CDR1 reads SGHDT; CDR2 reads YYEEEE. The J segment lost 3 bases and the V segment lost 4 bases, leaving 6 bases of the junction unmatched. This CDR3 has 14 amino acids.